This T cell receptor (beta chain) was captured in a study of metastatic and nonmetastatic thyroid tumors. The germline gives CDR1 MRHNA, CDR2 SNTAGT. The CDR3 covers 12 residues. The germline V and J ends were trimmed by 2 bases and 2 bases, with 0 bases remaining between them. TCRdb used MiXCR to call clones anew from the PCR reads. The profile covers tens of thousands of clones, with 28% appearing a single time and roughly a tenth taken by the ten largest. All patients were untreated before thyroid surgery. This clone was counted a few times. This clonotype was sampled from a male donor with papillary thyroid cancer or a benign thyroid nodule (not recorded which). Some clones in this sample may be carry-over from other donors' samples. The specimen sequenced was blood. The rearrangement joins TRBV6-4 to TRBJ2-2; D is undetermined. In DNA, the CDR3 is TGTGCCAGCAGTGACAACACCGGGGAGCTGTTTTTT. It translates to CASSDNTGELFF.